These 13 T cell receptor beta chains came from one sample sequenced in a study of blood T cell repertoires in COVID-19. The protocol was immunoSEQ multiplex PCR, while the TCRdb copy is restricted to in-frame clones and leaves out a portion. The sample yields about 200,000 clones, around nine tenths seen once. What was sequenced was peripheral blood. Receptor source: a man aged 40-50 years with acute or convalescent COVID-19.

The chain uses TRBV7-9 and TRBJ2-5, with D maybe TRBD1 (6 bases). The V and J ends lost 5 bases and 3 bases respectively, with 13 bases between them. Germline V gene data show CDR1 as SEHNR and CDR2 as FQNEAQ (reference sequence). The CDR3 loop spans 14 amino acids. CDR3 amino acids: CASSPPTGEETQYF. DNA of the CDR3: TGTGCCAGCAGCCCCCCGACAGGAGAAGAGACCCAGTACTTC.

V and J are TRBV10-2 and TRBJ2-3; 7 bases agree with TRBD2. CDR3 size: 14 residues. Trimming cost V 6 bases and J 0 bases; bases outside gene matches: 3. Germline V lookup: CDR1 WSHSY, CDR2 SAAADI. The CDR3 DNA follows: TGCGCCAGCAGGACGGGGGGTAGCACAGATACGCAGTATTTT. It specifies CASRTGGSTDTQYF.

The genes are TRBV24-1 and TRBJ2-5; 11 bases are shared with TRBD2. The CDR3 spans 17 residues. Germline V gene data show CDR1 as KGHDR and CDR2 as SFDVKD. J lost 3 bases, V lost 9 bases, and 14 bases had no gene match. CDR3 nucleotide sequence: TGTGCCACCGCAGCTTACCTTAGCGGGGGGGCCGAAGAGACCCAGTACTTC. Protein sequence: CATAAYLSGGAEETQYF.

The chain couples TRBV27 to TRBJ2-7; maybe TRBD1 (6 bases). V was cut by 3 bases and J by 4 bases, with 13 bases left in between. The CDR3 length is 14 residues. Germline V gene lookup returns CDR1 MNHEY and CDR2 SMNVEV (reference sequence). The CDR3 DNA is TGTGCCAGCAGTTTTCAGGGGTATGGGTACGAGCAGTACTTC. It translates to CASSFQGYGYEQYF.

The chain joins TRBV5-1 to TRBJ1-4, with no clear D. V was pared by 5 bases and J by 0 bases, with 8 bases between. This CDR3 spans 14 amino acids. Germline V lookup: CDR1 SGHRS, CDR2 YFSETQ. The CDR3 loop is CASREQTTNEKLFF. In DNA, the CDR3 is TGCGCCAGCAGGGAACAGACAACTAATGAAAAACTGTTTTTT.

This chain joins TRBV7-6 and TRBJ1-6; 9 positions agree with TRBD1. The CDR3 is 16 amino acids. Germline V gene data show CDR1 as SGHVS and CDR2 as FNYEAQ. V lost 3 bases to trimming and J lost 7 bases; unmatched junction nucleotides: 7. The CDR3 DNA follows: TGTGCCAGCAGCTTCGGGACAGGGTTAGGGAATTCACCCCTCCACTTT. This codes for CASSFGTGLGNSPLHF.

The chain has TRBV7-8 and TRBJ1-1; D may be TRBD1 (5 bases). CDR1 is SGHVS, CDR2 FQNEAQ, per germline. Trimming took off 4 bases at V and 7 bases at J, with 19 bases between the two ends. The CDR3 is made up of 15 amino acids. CDR3 coding DNA: TGTGCCAGCAGCTCATTTTCCCAAGGGGTGGGTGAAGCTTTCTTT. Its translation: CASSSFSQGVGEAFF.

The chain carries TRBV13 and TRBJ1-6, with unresolved D. The ends were cut back, 0 bases at V and 10 bases at J, with 7 bases in the middle. This CDR3 contains 13 residues. In germline, CDR1 is PRHDT, CDR2 FYEKMQ (reference sequence). CDR3 in DNA: TGTGCCAGCAGCTTAGGTAGGAGGTCACCCCTCCACTTT. It codes for CASSLGRRSPLHF.

The rearrangement links TRBV24-1 to TRBJ1-5; D call uncertain. Per the germline V gene, CDR1 is KGHDR and CDR2 is SFDVKD. The CDR3 loop spans 14 amino acids. With 8 bases removed from V and 2 bases from J, the gap between germline ends came to 12 bases. The CDR3 DNA reads as TGTGCCACCACTACGGGTAAGGGCAATCAGCCCCAGCATTTT. This translates into CATTTGKGNQPQHF.

V is TRBV30 and J is TRBJ1-2, with TRBD1 as a possible D gene (5 bases). Germline CDR1 reads GTSNPN; CDR2 reads SVGIG (reference sequence). The V end was cut by 4 bases, the J end by 3 bases, with 12 bases between. The CDR3 extends over 13 amino acids. CDR3 amino acids: CAWTGYPYYGYTF. The CDR3 nucleotides are TGTGCCTGGACAGGGTATCCCTACTATGGCTACACCTTC. Based on the CDR3 plus reference TRBV30 and TRBJ1-2, the full variable domain is SQTIHQWPATLVQPVGSPLSLECTVEGTSNPNLYWYRQAAGRGLQLLFYSVGIGQISSEVPQNLSASRPQDRQFILSSKKLLLSDSGFYLCAWTGYPYYGYTFGSGTRLTVV.

The J gene is TRBJ2-5, the V gene TRBV6-6, with TRBD1 matching 7 bases. This CDR3 spans 16 amino acids. Germline CDR1 MNHNY, CDR2 SVGAGI (reference sequence). V trimming: 6 bases; J trimming: 4 bases; junction bases outside the gene matches: 14. The CDR3 coding sequence is TGTGCCAGCAGAGACCGACAGGGCAGTAAAGTAGAGACCCAGTACTTC. It yields the protein CASRDRQGSKVETQYF.

The chain is built from TRBV5-1 and TRBJ1-4, with 8 bases fitting TRBD1. The ends lost 0 bases at V and 4 bases at J; junction bases unmatched: 5. This CDR3 comprises 16 residues. CDR1 is SGHRS, CDR2 YFSETQ, per germline. Here the CDR3 reads CASSLAGTGFNEKLFF. As DNA, the CDR3 is TGCGCCAGCAGCTTGGCCGGGACAGGATTTAATGAAAAACTGTTTTTT.

V and J are TRBV5-5 and TRBJ1-2, with TRBD1 matching over 9 bases. Trimming took 1 base from V and 8 from J; bases not matched to a gene: 12. From germline, CDR1 is SGHKS and CDR2 YYEKEE (reference sequence). The CDR3 is made up of 16 amino acids. The CDR3 DNA reads as TGTGCCAGCAGCTTGCCGCATACACAGGGGGCAGTGGGCTACACCTTC. This translates into CASSLPHTQGAVGYTF.